This TCR beta chain stems from a study of blood T cell repertoires in COVID-19. Repertoires were generated with immunoSEQ multiplex PCR, while TCRdb's copy carries only in-frame clones and drops some. The sample consists of about 140,000 clones, 70% to 80% of them appearing once. Trimming took 4 bases from V and 6 from J, leaving 10 bases between them. The CDR3 spans 13 residues. Germline V lookup: CDR1 LNHDA, CDR2 SQIVND (reference sequence). The chain uses TRBV19 and TRBJ1-5; D not certain. Sequencing used peripheral blood. This clonotype was obtained from a woman aged 50 to 60 with active or convalescent COVID-19. CDR3 residues: CASSTLPSQPQHF. CDR3 bases: TGTGCCAGTAGTACCCTTCCTAGTCAGCCCCAGCATTTT.